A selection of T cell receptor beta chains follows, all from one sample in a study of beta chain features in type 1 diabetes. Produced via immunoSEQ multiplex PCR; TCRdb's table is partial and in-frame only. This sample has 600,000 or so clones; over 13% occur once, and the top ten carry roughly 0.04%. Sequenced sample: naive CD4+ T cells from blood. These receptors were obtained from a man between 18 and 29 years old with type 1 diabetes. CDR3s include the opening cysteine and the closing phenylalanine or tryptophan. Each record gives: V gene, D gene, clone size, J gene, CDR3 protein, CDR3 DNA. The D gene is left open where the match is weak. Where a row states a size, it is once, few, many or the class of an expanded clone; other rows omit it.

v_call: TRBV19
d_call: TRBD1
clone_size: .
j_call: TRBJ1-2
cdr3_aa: CASSRDSTNYGYTF
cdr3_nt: TGTGCCAGTAGTCGGGACAGTACGAACTATGGCTACACCTTC

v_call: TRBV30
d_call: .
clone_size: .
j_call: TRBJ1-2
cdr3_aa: CAWSRESNYGYTF
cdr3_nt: TGTGCCTGGAGTCGGGAGAGTAACTATGGCTACACCTTC

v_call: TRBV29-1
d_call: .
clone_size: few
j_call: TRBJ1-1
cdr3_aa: CSVEGSDFWNTEAFF
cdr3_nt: TGCAGCGTTGAGGGATCTGACTTTTGGAACACTGAAGCTTTCTTT

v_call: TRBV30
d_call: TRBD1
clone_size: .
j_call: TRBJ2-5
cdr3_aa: CAWSATGGRETQYF
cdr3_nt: TGTGCCTGGAGTGCCACAGGGGGCAGGGAGACCCAGTACTTC

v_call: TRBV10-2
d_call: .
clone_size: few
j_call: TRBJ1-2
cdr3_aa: CASSESIRRGENYGYTF
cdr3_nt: TGCGCCAGCAGTGAGTCGATCCGACGGGGGGAGAACTATGGCTACACCTTC

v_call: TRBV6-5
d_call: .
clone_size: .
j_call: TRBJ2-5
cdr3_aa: CASRLKETQYF
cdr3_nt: TGTGCCAGCAGACTTAAAGAGACCCAGTACTTC

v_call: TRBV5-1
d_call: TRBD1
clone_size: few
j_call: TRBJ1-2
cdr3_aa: CASSLKEGQRYGYTF
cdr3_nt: TGCGCCAGCAGCTTGAAGGAGGGACAGCGGTATGGCTACACCTTC

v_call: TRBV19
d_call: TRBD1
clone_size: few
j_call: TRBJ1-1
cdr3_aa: CASRIRGLGMNTEAFF
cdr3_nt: TGTGCCAGTAGGATCAGGGGGCTTGGGATGAACACTGAAGCTTTCTTT

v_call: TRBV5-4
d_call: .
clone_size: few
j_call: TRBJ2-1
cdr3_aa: CASSLPAVDEQFF
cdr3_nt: TGTGCCAGCAGCTTACCTGCCGTGGATGAGCAGTTCTTC

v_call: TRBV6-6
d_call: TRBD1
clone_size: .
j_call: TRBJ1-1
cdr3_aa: CASSWGQGSEAFF
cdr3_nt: TGTGCCAGCAGTTGGGGACAGGGGTCTGAAGCTTTCTTT

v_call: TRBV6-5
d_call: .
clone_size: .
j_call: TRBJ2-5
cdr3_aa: CASSPRLGRETQYF
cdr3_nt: TGTGCCAGCAGCCCCCGACTGGGAAGAGAGACCCAGTACTTC

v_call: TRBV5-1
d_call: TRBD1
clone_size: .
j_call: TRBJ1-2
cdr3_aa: CASSSTGGLGYTF
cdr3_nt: TGCGCCAGCAGCTCAACAGGGGGCCTTGGCTACACCTTC

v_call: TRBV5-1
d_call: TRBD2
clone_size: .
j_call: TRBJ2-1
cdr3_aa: CASSFLAGDINEQFF
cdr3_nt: TGCGCCAGCAGCTTCCTAGCGGGAGACATCAATGAGCAGTTCTTC

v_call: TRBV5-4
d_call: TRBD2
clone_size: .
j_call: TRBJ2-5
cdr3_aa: CASSLRGGEEETQYF
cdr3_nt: TGTGCCAGCAGCTTGCGCGGGGGGGAGGAAGAGACCCAGTACTTC

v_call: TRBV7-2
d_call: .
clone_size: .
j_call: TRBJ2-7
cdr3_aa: CASAIFQGGLYEQYF
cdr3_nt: TGTGCCAGCGCCATTTTCCAGGGTGGCCTCTACGAGCAGTACTTC

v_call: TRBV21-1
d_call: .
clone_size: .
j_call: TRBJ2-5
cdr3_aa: CASSKALWETQYF
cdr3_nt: TGTGCCAGCAGCAAAGCGCTTTGGGAGACCCAGTACTTC

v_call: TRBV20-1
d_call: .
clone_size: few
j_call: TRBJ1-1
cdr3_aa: CSARQNTEAFF
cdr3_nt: TGCAGTGCTAGACAGAACACTGAAGCTTTCTTT

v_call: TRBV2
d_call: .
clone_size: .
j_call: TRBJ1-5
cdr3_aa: CASSESQSSNQPQHF
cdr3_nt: TGTGCCAGCAGTGAATCACAGTCTAGCAATCAGCCCCAGCATTTT

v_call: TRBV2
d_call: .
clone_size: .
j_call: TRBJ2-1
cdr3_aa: CASSFYSAPFF
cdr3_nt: TGTGCCAGCAGTTTTTATTCCGCCCCGTTCTTC

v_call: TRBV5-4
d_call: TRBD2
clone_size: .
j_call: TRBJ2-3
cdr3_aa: CASSLDTSGGAPQYF
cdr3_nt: TGTGCCAGCAGCTTGGATACTAGCGGGGGGGCACCGCAGTATTTT

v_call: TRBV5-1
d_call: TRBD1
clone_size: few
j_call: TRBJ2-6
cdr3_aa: CASGTGGAGANVLTF
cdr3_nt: TGCGCCAGCGGGACAGGGGGCGCTGGGGCCAACGTCCTGACTTTC

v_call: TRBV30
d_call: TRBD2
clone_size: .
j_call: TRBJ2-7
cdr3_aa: CAWSPGLAGNYEQYF
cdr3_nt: TGTGCCTGGAGTCCCGGACTAGCGGGAAACTACGAGCAGTACTTC

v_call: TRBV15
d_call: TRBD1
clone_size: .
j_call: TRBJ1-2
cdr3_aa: CATSKEPGQVNGYTF
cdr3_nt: TGTGCCACCAGCAAAGAACCGGGACAGGTTAATGGCTACACCTTC

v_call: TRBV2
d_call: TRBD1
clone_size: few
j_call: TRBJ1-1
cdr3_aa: CASRETTGATIEAFF
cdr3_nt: TGTGCCAGCAGGGAAACCACAGGGGCGACCATTGAAGCTTTCTTT

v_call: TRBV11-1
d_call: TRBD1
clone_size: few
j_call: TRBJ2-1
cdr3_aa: CASSLGQGVYNEQFF
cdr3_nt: TGTGCCAGCAGCTTAGGACAGGGAGTCTACAATGAGCAGTTCTTC

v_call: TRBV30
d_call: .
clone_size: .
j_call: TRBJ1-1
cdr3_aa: CAWRIQPNTEAFF
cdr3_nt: TGTGCCTGGAGAATACAGCCGAACACTGAAGCTTTCTTT

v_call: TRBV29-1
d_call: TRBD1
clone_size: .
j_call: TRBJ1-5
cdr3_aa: CSVGDRDQPQHF
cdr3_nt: TGCAGCGTGGGGGACAGAGATCAGCCCCAGCATTTT

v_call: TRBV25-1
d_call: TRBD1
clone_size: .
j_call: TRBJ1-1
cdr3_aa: CASSQGAGNTEAFF
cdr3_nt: TGTGCCAGCTCACAGGGGGCTGGAAACACTGAAGCTTTCTTT

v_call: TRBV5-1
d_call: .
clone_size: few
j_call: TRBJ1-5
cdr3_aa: CASSLWGNQPQHF
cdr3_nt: TGCGCCAGCAGCTTGTGGGGAAATCAGCCCCAGCATTTT

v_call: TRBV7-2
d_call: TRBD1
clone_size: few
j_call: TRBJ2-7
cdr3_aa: CASSLTGTVSYEQYF
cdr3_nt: TGTGCCAGCAGCCTAACCGGGACAGTCTCCTACGAGCAGTACTTC